The 20 T cell receptor beta chains below come from one sample, sequenced in a study of CD8 T cells in Susac syndrome. Random hexamers were used to reverse transcribe 0.5 to 1 ug of RNA. TCRdb redid the calling of the immunoSEQ multiplex PCR reads with MiXCR, one entry per CDR3 protein. Among some 180,000 distinct CDR3 sequences listed, 91% were seen once. Sequencing used CD4+ T cells from PBMCs. The receptors were gathered from a human donor with Susac syndrome.

This clonotype was picked up a small number of times. This chain uses TRBV4-2 with TRBJ2-3, with TRBD2 as a possible D gene (6 bases). Germline V gene sequence: CDR1 LGHNA, CDR2 YNFKEQ. Trimming cost V 4 bases and J 2 bases, with 13 bases left between them. CDR3 length: 15 residues. CDR3 region: CASSRDSTHTDTQYF. Here the CDR3 DNA reads TGTGCCAGCAGCCGGGACTCCACTCACACAGATACGCAGTATTTT.

The genes are TRBV5-1 and TRBJ2-7, with 9 bases matching TRBD2. CDR3 size: 15 residues. J was trimmed by 3 bases and V by 1 base; bases with no gene match: 5. Germline V gene sequence: CDR1 SGHRS, CDR2 YFSETQ. CDR3 coding DNA: TGCGCCAGCAGCTTGTTGGGCGGGGGGGACTACGAGCAGTACTTC. This translates into CASSLLGGGDYEQYF.

The chain is built from TRBV19 and TRBJ2-2, with 7 nucleotides matching TRBD2. V dropped 4 bases and J dropped 1; count of bases not matched to a gene: 3. The CDR3 spans 15 residues. Looked up from germline, CDR1 is LNHDA and CDR2 is SQIVND (reference sequence). CDR3 sequence (DNA): TGTGCCAGTAGTAGGAAGCGGGGGAACACCGGGGAGCTGTTTTTT. It encodes CASSRKRGNTGELFF.

CDR3 sequence (DNA): TGTGCCAGCAGTTACCTCGAACATAACACTGAAGCTTTCTTT. Its protein product is CASSYLEHNTEAFF. The J gene is TRBJ1-1, the V gene TRBV6-5; the D is unclear. This CDR3 has 14 residues. The V end lost 2 bases, the J end lost 2 bases, and 9 bases lay between the germline ends. Germline V gene sequence: CDR1 MNHEY, CDR2 SVGAGI.

The V gene is TRBV7-9, the J gene TRBJ2-5, with D possibly matching TRBD1 (5 bases). This CDR3 is built from 12 residues. The V end lost 5 bases, the J end lost 3 bases, and 7 bases lay between the germline ends. Per the germline V gene, CDR1 is SEHNR and CDR2 is FQNEAQ (reference sequence). The CDR3 loop is CASSLTEETQYF. CDR3 nucleotides: TGTGCCAGCAGCCTGACAGAAGAGACCCAGTACTTC. The full variable domain, rest sourced from reference TRBV7-9 and TRBJ2-5, is DTGVSQNPRHKITKRGQNVTFRCDPISEHNRLYWYRQTLGQGPEFLTYFQNEAQLEKSRLLSDRFSAERPKGSFSTLEIQRTEQGDSAMYLCASSLTEETQYFGPGTRLLVL.

V usage is TRBV10-3 and J usage is TRBJ2-7, with 11 nucleotides matching TRBD2. With 0 bases clipped from V and 4 bases from J, the junction kept 14 bases outside the gene matches. The CDR3 length is 19 residues. In germline, CDR1 is ENHRY, CDR2 SYGVKD. The CDR3 DNA reads as TGTGCCATCAGTGAGTCGCCACTAGCGGGAGATCGTTTAAGTTACGAGCAGTACTTC. Translating it yields CAISESPLAGDRLSYEQYF.

The chain is built from TRBV6-5 and TRBJ2-7, with TRBD2 as a possible D gene (6 bases). The CDR3 is 15 residues long. Trimming took off 3 bases at V and 0 bases at J, with 12 bases between the two ends. Germline values: CDR1 MNHEY, CDR2 SVGAGI. CDR3 nucleotide sequence: TGTGCCAGCAGTTATAAGGCGGGAAGCTCCTACGAGCAGTACTTC. Protein sequence: CASSYKAGSSYEQYF.

J is TRBJ2-7 and V is TRBV20-1; D is uncertain. The V gene lost 4 bases and the J gene lost 1 base, with 14 bases spanning the gap. This CDR3 spans 14 amino acids. Germline lookup yields CDR1 DFQATT and CDR2 SNEGSKA (reference sequence). The CDR3 nucleotides read TGCAGTGCTACCCCCCCAAGGCTATCCTACGAGCAGTACTTC. It specifies CSATPPRLSYEQYF.

The chain links TRBV21-1 to TRBJ1-4; TRBD1, the D gene given by the table, was not confirmed from the DNA. TRBV21-1 is described as a pseudogene. The CDR3 totals 16 residues. The DNA of the CDR3 is TGTGCCAGCAGCAACTTCGACAGGGGGCGAAATGAAAAACTGTTTTTT. Protein: CASSNFDRGRNEKLFF.

The rearrangement links TRBV4-1 to TRBJ1-5; maybe TRBD1 (5 bases). Germline assignment: CDR1 MGHRA and CDR2 YSYEKL. V lost 4 bases, J lost 2 bases, and 12 bases lay in between. The CDR3 is 15 amino acids. This CDR3 is CASSREAGRNQPQHF. In DNA form, the CDR3 reads TGCGCCAGCAGCCGCGAGGCGGGGCGCAATCAGCCCCAGCATTTT.

V gene TRBV13 combines with J gene TRBJ2-1; D perhaps matches TRBD2 (5 bases). The ends were cut back, 0 bases at V and 4 bases at J, with 22 bases in the middle. The CDR3 loop spans 19 amino acids. Germline CDR1 reads PRHDT; CDR2 reads FYEKMQ (reference sequence). In nucleotides, the CDR3 is TGTGCCAGCAGCTTAGGACTAGTACCCGCGCTCTTCGCTTACAATGAGCAGTTCTTC. This codes for CASSLGLVPALFAYNEQFF.

The V call is TRBV4-2, the J call TRBJ1-5; 8 nucleotides line up with TRBD1. The CDR3 spans 17 residues. The germline V gene has CDR1 LGHNA and CDR2 YNFKEQ. Trimming removed 4 bases from V and 0 bases from J; junction bases left unmatched: 8. CDR3 DNA: TGTGCCAGCAGCCCACGGACAGGGCGAAATAGCAATCAGCCCCAGCATTTT. Amino acids: CASSPRTGRNSNQPQHF.

The V and J genes are TRBV5-6 and TRBJ2-5; D might be TRBD1 (5 bases). CDR3 size: 15 residues. Germline V gene sequence: CDR1 SGHDT, CDR2 YYEEEE. V dropped 3 bases and J dropped 4 bases, with 16 bases sitting between them. DNA of the CDR3: TGTGCCAGCAGCTGGGGCCTCTTGGGGTCAGAGACCCAGTACTTC. Amino acids: CASSWGLLGSETQYF.

The V call is TRBV10-3, the J call TRBJ2-7; D is possibly TRBD1 (6 bases). Germline assignment: CDR1 ENHRY and CDR2 SYGVKD. The V gene lost 10 bases and the J gene lost 3 bases, with 16 bases spanning the gap. This CDR3 has 13 residues. The CDR3 loop is CATSMDSIYEQYF. DNA of the CDR3: TGTGCCACCTCTATGGACAGTATCTACGAGCAGTACTTC.

This clonotype was counted a single time. The chain combines TRBV6-1 with TRBJ2-5; 7 nucleotides line up with TRBD1. Germline V lookup: CDR1 MNHNS, CDR2 SASEGT. Losses at the gene ends were 2 bases for V and 4 bases for J; bases not matched to a gene: 4. The CDR3 consists of 14 residues. The CDR3 reads CASSEQTGVETQYF. The CDR3 DNA follows: TGTGCCAGCAGTGAACAAACAGGGGTAGAGACCCAGTACTTC.

V gene TRBV7-6 combines with J gene TRBJ2-7, with a possible D match to TRBD1 (6 bases). The V gene lost 4 bases and the J gene lost 4 bases, with 17 bases spanning the gap. Germline V lookup: CDR1 SGHVS, CDR2 FNYEAQ. The CDR3 has 15 residues. CDR3 region: CASSSSTGVQYEQYF. The CDR3 coding sequence is TGTGCCAGCAGCTCGTCGACAGGCGTTCAATACGAGCAGTACTTC.

The rearrangement uses TRBV20-1 and TRBJ1-2; weak D call: TRBD1 (5 bases). Germline values: CDR1 DFQATT, CDR2 SNEGSKA (reference sequence). Deletions cut 2 bases from V and 3 bases from J, with 22 bases between. This CDR3 has 17 residues. The CDR3 nucleotides are TGCAGTGCTAGAACTCAAGGGACGTCCCGTATCTACTATGGCTACACCTTC. Residues: CSARTQGTSRIYYGYTF.

The rearrangement links TRBV29-1 to TRBJ1-1; D possibly corresponds to TRBD1 (6 bases). CDR1 and CDR2 from the germline V gene are SQVTM and ANQGSEA. V was pared by 4 bases and J by 5 bases, with 14 bases between. This CDR3 contains 13 residues. CDR3 protein: CSVGQGITTEAFF. CDR3 coding DNA: TGCAGCGTTGGGCAGGGGATTACGACTGAAGCTTTCTTT.

The chain couples TRBV5-1 to TRBJ1-1, with D tentatively TRBD1 (5 bases). The ends were cut back, 0 bases at V and 4 bases at J, with 16 bases in the middle. Germline loops: CDR1 SGHRS, CDR2 YFSETQ. The CDR3 extends over 16 amino acids. Here the CDR3 reads CASSLGAGGGITEAFF. The CDR3 DNA reads as TGCGCCAGCAGCTTGGGGGCAGGTGGGGGTATCACTGAAGCTTTCTTT.

The V gene is TRBV10-2, the J gene TRBJ2-5; 9 bases map to TRBD2. The CDR3 has 13 amino acids. J lost 4 bases, V lost 6 bases, and 3 bases had no gene match. Germline V gives CDR1 WSHSY, CDR2 SAAADI. DNA of the CDR3: TGCGCCAGCAGCGGGACTAGCTCAGAGACCCAGTACTTC. Amino acid sequence: CASSGTSSETQYF.